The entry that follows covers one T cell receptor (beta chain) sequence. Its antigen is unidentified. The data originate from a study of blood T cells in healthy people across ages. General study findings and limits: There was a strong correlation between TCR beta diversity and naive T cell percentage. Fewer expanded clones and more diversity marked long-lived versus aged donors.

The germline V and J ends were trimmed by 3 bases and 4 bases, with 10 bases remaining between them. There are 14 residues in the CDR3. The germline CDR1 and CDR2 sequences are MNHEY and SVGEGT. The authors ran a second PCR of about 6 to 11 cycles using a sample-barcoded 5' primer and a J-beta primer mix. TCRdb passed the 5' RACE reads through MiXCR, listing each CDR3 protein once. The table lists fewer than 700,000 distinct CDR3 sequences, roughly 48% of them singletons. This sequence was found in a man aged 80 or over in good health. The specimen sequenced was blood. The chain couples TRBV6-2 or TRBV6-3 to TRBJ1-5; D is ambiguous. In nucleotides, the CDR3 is TGTGCCAGCAGTTATGGTAGCAGAAATCAGCCCCAGCATTTT. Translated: CASSYGSRNQPQHF.